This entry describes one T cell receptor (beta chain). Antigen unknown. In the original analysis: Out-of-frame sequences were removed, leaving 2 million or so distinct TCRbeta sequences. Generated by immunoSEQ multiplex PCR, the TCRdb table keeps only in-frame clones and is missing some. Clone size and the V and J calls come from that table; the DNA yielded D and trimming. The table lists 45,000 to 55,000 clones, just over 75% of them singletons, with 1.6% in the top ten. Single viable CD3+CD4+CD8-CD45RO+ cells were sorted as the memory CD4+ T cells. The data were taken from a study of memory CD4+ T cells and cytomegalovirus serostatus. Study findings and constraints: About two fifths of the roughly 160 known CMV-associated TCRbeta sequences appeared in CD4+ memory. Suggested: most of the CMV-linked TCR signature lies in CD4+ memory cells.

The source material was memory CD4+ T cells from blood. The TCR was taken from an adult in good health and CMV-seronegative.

The CDR3 reads CASSGTDRNTF. DNA for the CDR3: TGTGCCAGCTCCGGGACGGACAGGAACACCTTC. The chain uses TRBV18 and TRBJ1-2; 7 bases are shared with TRBD1. Per the germline V gene, CDR1 is KGHSH and CDR2 is LQKENI. The ends lost 6 bases at V and 12 bases at J; junction bases unmatched: 7. The CDR3 sequence is 11 residues long. The full variable domain, completed using reference TRBV18 and TRBJ1-2, is NAGVMQNPRHLVRRRGQEARLRCSPMKGHSHVYWYRQLPEEGLKFMVYLQKENIIDESGMPKERFSAEFPKEGPSILRIQQVVRGDSAAYFCASSGTDRNTFGSGTRLTVV.